The following is a TCR beta chain sequence with its context. Its antigen is as yet unknown. The data were produced by immunoSEQ multiplex PCR, yet TCRdb's version contains in-frame clones alone and is incomplete. The sample has 25,000 to 35,000 clones; around nine tenths are singletons. This CDR3 contains 14 residues. From germline, CDR1 is SGHNT and CDR2 YYREEE (reference sequence). The trim removed 0 bases at V and 2 bases at J, leaving 1 base unmatched. This entry is derived from a study of T cells after posttransplantation cyclophosphamide. Whole-study results and caveats: Recipient CMV seropositivity and CMV reactivation strongly tracked TRB clonality. Blood and skin or GI T cell repertoires showed limited TRB overlap. Donor-recipient repertoire similarity was low at 1-2 months, rising over year one.

The sample comprised PBMCs. The gene calls are TRBV5-4 and TRBJ2-7; 8 positions match TRBD1. The origin of this receptor is a middle-aged woman with a blood cancer, CMV-positive, and with a related stem cell donor. The CDR3 protein is CASSLDRGTYEQYF. In nucleotides, the CDR3 is TGTGCCAGCAGCTTGGACAGGGGGACCTACGAGCAGTACTTC.